These 10 T cell receptor beta chains were sequenced from one sample in a study of CD8+ T cells in alopecia areata. Indicated treatment: oral pan-JAK inhibitor, 5-10 mg twice daily. RNA, once extracted, was reverse transcribed into cDNA for use as the sequencing template. Data came from immunoSEQ multiplex PCR; TCRdb stores just in-frame clones and leaves some out. The data show over 90,000 clones, over 75% seen once. This sample comprised CD8+ T cells sorted from blood, obtained at approximately week 30, from a patient treated with tofacitinib. Source of these receptors: a human donor with alopecia areata.

The J gene is TRBJ2-7, the V gene TRBV11-2; 9 bases are shared with TRBD1. This CDR3 spans 14 amino acids. V gave up 5 bases and J gave up 3 bases; unmatched junction bases: 5. Germline CDR1 is SGHAT and CDR2 is FQNNGV. CDR3 sequence: CASSQDRGYYEQYF. DNA of the CDR3: TGTGCCAGCAGCCAAGACAGGGGGTACTACGAGCAGTACTTC.

The chain couples TRBV5-1 to TRBJ2-1, with 7 bases aligning to TRBD1. The V and J ends lost 1 base and 4 bases, in that order; junction bases with no gene match: 5. Germline V gives CDR1 SGHRS, CDR2 YFSETQ. CDR3 length equals 15 residues. CDR3 in amino acids: CASSLRTGKYNEQFF. CDR3 DNA: TGCGCCAGCAGCTTGCGGACAGGAAAATACAATGAGCAGTTCTTC.

V and J are TRBV7-9 and TRBJ2-7; a possible D gene is TRBD2 (5 bases). The CDR3 consists of 14 residues. V was pared by 7 bases and J by 0 bases, with 13 bases between. Germline CDR1 is SEHNR and CDR2 is FQNEAQ (reference sequence). The CDR3 reads CASTPRGLSYEQYF. The CDR3 bases are TGTGCCAGCACCCCACGCGGGCTCTCCTACGAGCAGTACTTC.

This clone showed up just a few times. The V call is TRBV27, the J call TRBJ2-3, with TRBD2 matching over 10 bases. Germline trimming cut 3 bases from V and 8 bases from J; bases unmatched to any gene: 2. Germline V gives CDR1 MNHEY, CDR2 SMNVEV (reference sequence). The CDR3 sequence is 13 residues long. The CDR3 nucleotides read TGTGCCAGCAGTTTCGTAGCGGGAGGTACGCAGTATTTT. Translated: CASSFVAGGTQYF.

This chain joins TRBV2 and TRBJ2-7, with D unclear. This CDR3 comprises 11 residues. CDR1 and CDR2 (germline): SNHLY, FYNNEI. Between the trimmed V and J ends, which lost 6 bases and 3 bases, there was a span of 6 bases. CDR3 in DNA: TGTGCCAGCAGGGACGACTACGAGCAGTACTTC. Its protein product is CASRDDYEQYF.

The V gene is TRBV30, the J gene TRBJ1-1; TRBD1 matches at 9 bases. Germline CDR1 GTSNPN, CDR2 SVGIG (reference sequence). V dropped 2 bases and J dropped 6; count of bases not matched to a gene: 10. The CDR3 extends over 15 amino acids. CDR3 nucleotides: TGTGCCTGGAGTCCCCGGGACAGGGTCATTCCTGAAGCTTTCTTT. Residues: CAWSPRDRVIPEAFF.

This chain joins TRBV27 and TRBJ1-1; D unresolved. The CDR3 is made up of 11 amino acids. Trimming removed 5 bases at V and 2 bases at J, with 3 bases between. Looked up from germline, CDR1 is MNHEY and CDR2 is SMNVEV (reference sequence). The CDR3 coding sequence is TGTGCCAGCAGTCAAAACACTGAAGCTTTCTTT. Amino acid sequence: CASSQNTEAFF.

The V and J genes are TRBV6-1 and TRBJ2-1, with D perhaps assigned TRBD1 or TRBD2 (5 bases each). This CDR3 is built from 15 residues. The V end was cut by 1 base, the J end by 5 bases, with 12 bases between. Germline V gene lookup returns CDR1 MNHNS and CDR2 SASEGT. The CDR3 DNA is TGTGCCAGCAGTGAAGAGGGGACGGGACACAATGAGCAGTTCTTC. Its protein is CASSEEGTGHNEQFF.

As to this clone: Other nucleotide sequences in the sample specify the same CDR3. The V call is TRBV5-1, the J call TRBJ2-3, with no clear D. Germline values: CDR1 SGHRS, CDR2 YFSETQ. V dropped 0 bases and J dropped 3 bases, with 8 bases sitting between them. The CDR3 has 14 residues. CDR3 sequence (DNA): TGCGCCAGCAGCTTGGCGGTCGGGACAGATACGCAGTATTTT. The encoded protein is CASSLAVGTDTQYF.

This rearrangement joins TRBV11-2 to TRBJ1-6; D is possibly TRBD1 (5 bases). This CDR3 is built from 18 residues. Per the germline V gene, CDR1 is SGHAT and CDR2 is FQNNGV. With 4 bases removed from V and 0 bases from J, the gap between germline ends came to 16 bases. The CDR3 sequence: CASSSEPGRSSYNSPLHF. In DNA, the CDR3 is TGTGCCAGCAGCTCTGAGCCGGGACGGAGCTCCTATAATTCACCCCTCCACTTT. The complete variable domain, with remaining parts taken from reference TRBV11-2 and TRBJ1-6, reads EAGVAQSPRYKIIEKRQSVAFWCNPISGHATLYWYQQILGQGPKLLIQFQNNGVVDDSQLPKDRFSAERLKGVDSTLKIQPAKLEDSAVYLCASSSEPGRSSYNSPLHFGNGTRLTVT.